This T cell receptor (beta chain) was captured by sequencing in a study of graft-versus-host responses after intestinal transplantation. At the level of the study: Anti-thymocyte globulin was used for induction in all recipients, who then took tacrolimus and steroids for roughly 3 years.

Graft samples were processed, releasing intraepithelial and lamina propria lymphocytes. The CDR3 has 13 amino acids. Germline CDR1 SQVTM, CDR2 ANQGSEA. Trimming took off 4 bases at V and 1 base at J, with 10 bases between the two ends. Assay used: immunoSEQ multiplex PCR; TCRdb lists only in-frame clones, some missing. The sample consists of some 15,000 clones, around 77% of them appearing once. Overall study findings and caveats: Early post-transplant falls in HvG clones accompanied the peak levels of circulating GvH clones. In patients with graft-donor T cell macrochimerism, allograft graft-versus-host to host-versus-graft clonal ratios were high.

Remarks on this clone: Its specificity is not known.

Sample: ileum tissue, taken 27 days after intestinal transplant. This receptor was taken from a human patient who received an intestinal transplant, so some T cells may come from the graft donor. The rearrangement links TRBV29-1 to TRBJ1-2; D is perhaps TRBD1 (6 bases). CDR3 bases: TGCAGCGTTGTTAGACAGGATAACTATGGCTACACCTTC. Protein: CSVVRQDNYGYTF. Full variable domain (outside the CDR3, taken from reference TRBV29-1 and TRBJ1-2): SAVISQKPSRDICQRGTSLTIQCQVDSQVTMMFWYRQQPGQSLTLIATANQGSEATYESGFVIDKFPISRPNLTFSTLTVSNMSPEDSSIYLCSVVRQDNYGYTFGSGTRLTVV.